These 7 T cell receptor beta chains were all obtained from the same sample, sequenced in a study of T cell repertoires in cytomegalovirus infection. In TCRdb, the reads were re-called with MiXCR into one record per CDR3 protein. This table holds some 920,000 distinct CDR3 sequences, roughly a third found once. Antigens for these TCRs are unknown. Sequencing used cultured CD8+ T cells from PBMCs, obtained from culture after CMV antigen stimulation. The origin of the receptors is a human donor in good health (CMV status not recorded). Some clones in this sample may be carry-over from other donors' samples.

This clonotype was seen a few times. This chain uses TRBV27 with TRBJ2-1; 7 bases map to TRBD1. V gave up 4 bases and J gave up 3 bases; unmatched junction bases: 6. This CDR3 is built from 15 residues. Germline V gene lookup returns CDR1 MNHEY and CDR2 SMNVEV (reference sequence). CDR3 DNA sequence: TGTGCCAGCAGTTCGGGACAGAGTTACTACAATGAGCAGTTCTTC. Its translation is CASSSGQSYYNEQFF.

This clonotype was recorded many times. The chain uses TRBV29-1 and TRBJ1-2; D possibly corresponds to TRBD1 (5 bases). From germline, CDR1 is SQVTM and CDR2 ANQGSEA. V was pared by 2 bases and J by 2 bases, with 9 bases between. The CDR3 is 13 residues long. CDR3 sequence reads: CSVETGDNYGYTF. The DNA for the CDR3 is TGCAGCGTTGAAACAGGCGACAACTATGGCTACACCTTC.

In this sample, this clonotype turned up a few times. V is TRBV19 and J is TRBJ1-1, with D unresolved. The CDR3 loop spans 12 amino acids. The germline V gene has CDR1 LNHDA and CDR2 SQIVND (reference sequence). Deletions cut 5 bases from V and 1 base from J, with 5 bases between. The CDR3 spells CASSPWNTEAFF. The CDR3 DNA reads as TGTGCCAGTAGTCCCTGGAACACTGAAGCTTTCTTT.

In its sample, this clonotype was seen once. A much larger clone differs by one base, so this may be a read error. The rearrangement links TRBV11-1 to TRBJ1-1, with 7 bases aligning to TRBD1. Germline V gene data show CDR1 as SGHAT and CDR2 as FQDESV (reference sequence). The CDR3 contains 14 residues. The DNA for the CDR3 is TGTGTCAGCAGCTTGGAAGGGGGCTACACTGAAGCTTTCTTT. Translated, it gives CVSSLEGGYTEAFF.

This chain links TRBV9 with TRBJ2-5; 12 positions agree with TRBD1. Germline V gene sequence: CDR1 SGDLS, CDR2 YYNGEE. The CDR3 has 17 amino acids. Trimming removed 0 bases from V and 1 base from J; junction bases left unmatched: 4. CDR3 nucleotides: TGTGCCAGCAGCGTAGCCGGGACAGGGGGCAGCCAAGAGACCCAGTACTTC. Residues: CASSVAGTGGSQETQYF.

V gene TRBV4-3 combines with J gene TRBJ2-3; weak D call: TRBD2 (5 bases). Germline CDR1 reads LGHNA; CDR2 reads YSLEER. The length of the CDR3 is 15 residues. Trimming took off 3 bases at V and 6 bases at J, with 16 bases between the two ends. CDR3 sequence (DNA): TGCGCCAGCAGCCAGCGGGCCGCGCCGGTGGATACGCAGTATTTT. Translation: CASSQRAAPVDTQYF.

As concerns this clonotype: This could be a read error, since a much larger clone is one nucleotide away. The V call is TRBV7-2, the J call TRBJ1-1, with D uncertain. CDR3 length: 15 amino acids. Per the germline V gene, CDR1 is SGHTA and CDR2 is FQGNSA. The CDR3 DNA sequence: TGTGCCAACAGCTCGCTCCGGACGGATAACACTGAAGCTTTCTTT. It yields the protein CANSSLRTDNTEAFF.